This TCR beta chain was obtained from a study of T cell clonality in common variable immunodeficiency. Data came from immunoSEQ multiplex PCR; TCRdb stores just in-frame clones and leaves some out. The sample is made up of some 14,000 clones, none counted only once. Findings and caveats of the study: Common variable immunodeficiency TCR beta sequences reportedly had fewer deletions and N-nucleotide insertions.

CDR3 length equals 15 residues. Germline-derived CDR1 and CDR2 are LNHDA and SQIVND (reference sequence). The J segment lost 6 bases and the V segment lost 6 bases, leaving 11 bases of the junction unmatched. Concerning this clone: Its antigen is still unknown. The CDR3 is cut off 3 residues early in the read; its end comes from the germline J gene.

The sequence was obtained from a human donor with common variable immunodeficiency. This chain connects TRBV19 to TRBJ1-2; TRBD1 matches at 9 bases. Material for sequencing was peripheral blood mononuclear cells. The part of the CDR3 DNA that was read is TGTGCCAGTAGGCCTCCGGGACAGGGATGGGATGGC. Protein product: CASRPPGQGWDG. The CDR3, in full, reads CASRPPGQGWDGYTF.